This T cell receptor (beta chain) appears in the sequencing data of a study of blood T cell repertoires in COVID-19. Turning to the study itself: The origin of the acute and convalescent COVID-19 samples was the United States, Italy and Spain. Sources were T cells, B-cell-depleted T cells, or PBMCs; the material itself was cDNA or gDNA.

Generated by immunoSEQ multiplex PCR, the TCRdb table keeps only in-frame clones and is missing some. Of 100,000 to 150,000 clones in the sample, 65% to 90% were seen once. The CDR3 runs to 15 residues. The J segment lost 0 bases and the V segment lost 5 bases, leaving 3 bases of the junction unmatched. Germline V gene lookup returns CDR1 SGDLS and CDR2 YYNGEE. Sequencing was done on a sample of peripheral blood. This sequence was found in a man at least 80 years old with active or convalescent COVID-19. The genes are TRBV9 and TRBJ2-7; TRBD2 matches 12 bases. The DNA for the CDR3 is TGTGCCAGCAGTGCTAGCGGGGGGGTCTCCTACGAGCAGTACTTC. Its translation is CASSASGGVSYEQYF.